Each of the 32 T cell receptor beta chains below was sequenced from the same sample in a study of breast tumors, draining lymph nodes, adjacent tissues. The lymph nodes were axillary draining lymph nodes from breast cancer patients. In TCRdb, the multiplex PCR reads were re-called with MiXCR into one record per CDR3 protein. The sample holds about 270,000 distinct CDR3 sequences, 30% seen once. Source material: axillary lymph node tissue. These receptors all stem from a female donor with breast cancer. Some clones in this sample may be carry-over from other donors' samples.

The sample holds many counts of this clonotype. The V gene is TRBV7-8, the J gene TRBJ2-1; tentative D call: TRBD2 (6 bases). The CDR3 loop spans 15 amino acids. Trimming pared 0 bases from V and 6 bases from J, leaving 12 bases between. Germline-derived CDR1 and CDR2 are SGHVS and FQNEAQ. In DNA, the CDR3 is TGTGCCAGCAGCTTAGCGGGGGGAGGCTTCAATGAGCAGTTCTTC. Translated: CASSLAGGGFNEQFF.

Many counts were recorded for this clonotype. The V call is TRBV24-1, the J call TRBJ2-1; D ambiguous. V dropped 7 bases and J dropped 0 bases, with 12 bases sitting between them. The CDR3 runs 15 residues. Germline CDR1 is KGHDR and CDR2 is SFDVKD. This chain's CDR3 is CATRAGRSSYNEQFF. CDR3 sequence (DNA): TGTGCCACCAGGGCCGGCCGCAGCTCCTACAATGAGCAGTTCTTC.

There are many counts of this clonotype. J is TRBJ2-7 and V is TRBV20-1; TRBD2 aligns across 7 bases. This CDR3 contains 16 residues. Germline V gene data show CDR1 as DFQATT and CDR2 as SNEGSKA (reference sequence). The CDR3 region is CSPRPGGTIVSYEQYF. The CDR3 coding sequence is TGCAGCCCCCGGCCGGGGGGAACGATAGTCTCCTACGAGCAGTACTTC.

This clonotype was seen at least ten times. This chain joins TRBV2 and TRBJ2-7; no reliable D call. This CDR3 is built from 12 residues. Trimming took 6 bases from V and 3 from J, leaving 9 bases between them. Germline V lookup: CDR1 SNHLY, CDR2 FYNNEI. The CDR3 DNA sequence: TGTGCCAGCAGATTAAGGAACTACGAGCAGTACTTC. This sequence encodes CASRLRNYEQYF.

This clonotype appeared many times. The chain employs TRBV5-1 and TRBJ2-7, with D unclear. The V gene's germline CDR1 is SGHRS and CDR2 YFSETQ. V dropped 6 bases and J dropped 3 bases, with 13 bases sitting between them. This CDR3 is 13 amino acids long. Here the CDR3 DNA reads TGCGCCAGCAATAACAGTTCAATCTACGAGCAGTACTTC. The encoded protein is CASNNSSIYEQYF.

This clonotype has ten or more counts. For the CDR3, the DNA is TGTGCCAGCAGTCGACGGGGGAGCTCCTACAATGAGCAGTTCTTC. Protein sequence: CASSRRGSSYNEQFF. The rearrangement links TRBV12-3 or TRBV12-4 to TRBJ2-1; possibly TRBD2 for D (6 bases). This CDR3 spans 15 amino acids. V was shortened by 5 bases and J by 0 bases, with 11 bases between the two germline ends.

This clonotype was detected ten times or more. The V and J genes are TRBV2 and TRBJ2-5; no definite D call. The length of the CDR3 is 14 residues. With 7 bases removed from V and 0 bases from J, the gap between germline ends came to 12 bases. CDR1 SNHLY and CDR2 FYNNEI come from the germline V gene. CDR3 sequence (DNA): TGTGCCAGCATCAGCCGAAGTTACCAAGAGACCCAGTACTTC. Translated: CASISRSYQETQYF.

This clonotype was detected many times. The V and J genes are TRBV7-8 and TRBJ1-3; tentatively, D is TRBD1 (5 bases). The V gene lost 5 bases and the J gene lost 2 bases, with 13 bases spanning the gap. Germline V gene sequence: CDR1 SGHVS, CDR2 FQNEAQ. The CDR3 consists of 15 residues. CDR3 residues: CASSGRGTTGNTIYF. CDR3 DNA sequence: TGTGCCAGCAGCGGCCGAGGGACGACTGGAAACACCATATATTTT.

This clonotype was detected ten times or more. The rearrangement links TRBV7-3 to TRBJ2-1; 7 bases agree with TRBD1. V lost 2 bases, J lost 5 bases, and 3 bases stayed unmatched. Germline loops: CDR1 SGHTA, CDR2 FQGTGA. This CDR3 is 14 amino acids long. CDR3 nucleotides: TGTGCCAGCAGCTTATCAGGGGGTGACAATGAGCAGTTCTTC. Protein sequence: CASSLSGGDNEQFF.

This clonotype was observed many times. V is TRBV19 and J is TRBJ2-2, with 7 bases identical to TRBD2. Per the germline V gene, CDR1 is LNHDA and CDR2 is SQIVND (reference sequence). With V trimmed by 7 bases and J by 1 base, 9 bases remained unmatched. This CDR3 region has 16 residues. CDR3 amino acids: CASTKKTSENTGELFF. The CDR3 DNA sequence: TGTGCCAGTACAAAAAAAACTAGCGAGAACACCGGGGAGCTGTTTTTT.

The rearrangement uses TRBV5-8 and TRBJ2-7, with 9 bases matching TRBD1. CDR1 is SGHTS, CDR2 YDEGEE, per germline. The CDR3 sequence is 14 residues long. J was trimmed by 7 bases and V by 4 bases; bases with no gene match: 9. CDR3: CASSGGQGLREQYF. CDR3 bases: TGTGCCAGCAGCGGGGGACAGGGACTAAGGGAGCAGTACTTC.

Many counts were recorded for this clonotype. The chain combines TRBV29-1 with TRBJ2-5; D not certain. Trimming took 5 bases from V and 5 from J, leaving 6 bases between them. Germline V CDR1 and CDR2: SQVTM, ANQGSEA. This CDR3 is built from 10 residues. The CDR3 sequence is CSVLGETQYF. In nucleotides, the CDR3 is TGCAGCGTTTTGGGTGAGACCCAGTACTTC.

This clonotype occurred a few times. The V call is TRBV30, the J call TRBJ2-7; D uncertain. The CDR3 consists of 14 residues. The V gene lost 0 bases and the J gene lost 1 base, with 10 bases spanning the gap. The germline CDR1 and CDR2 sequences are GTSNPN and SVGIG (reference sequence). Written as DNA, the CDR3 is TGTGCCTGGAGTGTGGCGCCCCTATCCTACGAGCAGTACTTC. Protein product: CAWSVAPLSYEQYF.

This clonotype was recorded a few times. The chain uses TRBV6-5 and TRBJ2-7; 11 bases fit TRBD1. The germline gives CDR1 MNHEY, CDR2 SVGAGI. After removal of 5 bases from V and 3 bases from J, the junction contained 12 bases not matched to a gene. This CDR3 is built from 17 residues. CDR3 in DNA: TGTGCCAGCAGTAGACAAAATTCCGGGACAGGGGGCTACGAGCAGTACTTC. Translation gives CASSRQNSGTGGYEQYF.

This clonotype was counted at least ten times. The chain couples TRBV6-2 or TRBV6-3 to TRBJ1-5, with no clear D. Germline CDR1 is MNHEY and CDR2 is SVGEGT. This CDR3 is 12 amino acids long. The germline V and J ends were trimmed by 6 bases and 8 bases, with 11 bases remaining between them. CDR3: CASSSTWEPQHF. CDR3 nucleotides: TGTGCCAGCAGCTCCACGTGGGAGCCCCAGCATTTT.

The gene calls are TRBV12-3 or TRBV12-4 and TRBJ1-1, with 10 nucleotides matching TRBD1. The V and J ends lost 7 bases and 0 bases, in that order; junction bases with no gene match: 11. There are 17 residues in the CDR3. CDR3 in amino acids: CASNPGQGRGMNTEAFF. The CDR3 DNA reads as TGTGCCAGCAACCCGGGACAGGGGAGGGGAATGAACACTGAAGCTTTCTTT.

The chain is built from TRBV6-1 and TRBJ2-5; D assignment may be TRBD1 or TRBD2 (5 bases each). This CDR3 has 15 residues. CDR1 is MNHNS and CDR2 is SASEGT in the germline V gene. V lost 6 bases and J 5 bases, leaving 19 bases between the germline ends. The CDR3 protein is CASSSTGTQRETQYF. CDR3 nucleotide sequence: TGTGCCAGCAGCTCCACCGGGACCCAAAGGGAGACCCAGTACTTC.

This clonotype was recorded many times. V usage is TRBV2 and J usage is TRBJ2-7; D possibly uses TRBD1 or TRBD2 (5 bases each). This CDR3 has 12 amino acids. Trimming pared 7 bases from V and 3 bases from J, leaving 10 bases between. Germline lookup yields CDR1 SNHLY and CDR2 FYNNEI. CDR3 DNA: TGTGCCAGCAATGGGGACCACTACGAGCAGTACTTC. It translates to CASNGDHYEQYF. The full variable domain, in which reference TRBV2 and TRBJ2-7 provide the parts outside the CDR3, is EPEVTQTPSHQVTQMGQEVILRCVPISNHLYFYWYRQILGQKVEFLVSFYNNEISEKSEIFDDQFSVERPDGSNFTLKIRSTKLEDSAMYFCASNGDHYEQYFGPGTRLTVT.

The DNA of the CDR3 is TGCAGTGCTCCCGGGGCTAGCGGGAGGGCTTTCCACTTT. Protein: CSAPGASGRAFHF. This chain joins TRBV20-1 and TRBJ1-6, with a weak D call TRBD1 (5 bases). V shed 5 bases and J shed 17 bases, with 22 bases lying between them. CDR3 length: 13 residues. From germline, CDR1 is DFQATT and CDR2 SNEGSKA (reference sequence).

This clonotype showed up many times. The chain joins TRBV11-3 to TRBJ1-5; unclear D gene. V was cut by 6 bases and J by 1 base, with 22 bases left in between. CDR3 size: 18 residues. CDR1 and CDR2 from the germline V gene are SGHNT and YENEEA. The CDR3: CASSYRVFTVISNQPQHF. DNA for the CDR3: TGTGCCAGCAGTTATCGGGTTTTTACAGTGATAAGCAATCAGCCCCAGCATTTT.

About this clonotype: A much larger clonotype is one base distant, so this may be a read error. The gene calls are TRBV7-2 and TRBJ1-2; possibly TRBD1 for D (5 bases). The CDR3 covers 15 residues. The germline V gene has CDR1 SGHTA and CDR2 FQGNSA. The CDR3 loop reads CASSWGGKVDYGYPF. The CDR3 DNA reads as TGTGCCAGCAGTTGGGGGGGTAAGGTGGACTATGGCTACCCCTTC. Based on the CDR3 plus reference TRBV7-2 and TRBJ1-2, the full variable domain is GAGVSQSPSNKVTEKGKDVELRCDPISGHTALYWYRQSLGQGLEFLIYFQGNSAPDKSGLPSDRFSAERTGGSVSTLTIQRTQQEDSAVYLCASSWGGKVDYGYPFGSGTRLTVV.

The gene calls are TRBV2 and TRBJ2-3; D is uncertain. CDR1 and CDR2 from the germline V gene are SNHLY and FYNNEI. The CDR3 has 11 residues. The CDR3 is CARASTDTQYF. The CDR3 DNA is TGTGCTAGAGCGTCCACAGATACGCAGTATTTT.

A remark on this clonotype: A much larger clone lies a single base off, so this may be a read error. The V call is TRBV9, the J call TRBJ2-1; D possibly corresponds to TRBD2 (7 bases). Germline V gene lookup returns CDR1 SGDLS and CDR2 YYNGEE. CDR3 size: 15 residues. The CDR3 region has the DNA TGTGCCGGCAGCGAAACGGGGGGCCCCTACAATGAGCAGTTCTTC. Encoded protein: CAGSETGGPYNEQFF.

This clonotype was seen at least ten times. The chain combines TRBV2 with TRBJ1-5, with D possibly being TRBD1 (5 bases). Germline V gives CDR1 SNHLY, CDR2 FYNNEI. Between the trimmed V and J ends, which lost 8 bases and 3 bases, there was a span of 14 bases. The CDR3 extends over 14 amino acids. The CDR3, as DNA: TGTGCCAGCGGGGGGTCCACAAACAATCAGCCCCAGCATTTT. Encoded protein: CASGGSTNNQPQHF.

About this clonotype: One base away lies a much larger clone, so this may be a sequencing read error. This chain uses TRBV4-2 with TRBJ2-5; TRBD2 aligns across 8 bases. This CDR3 spans 17 amino acids. Germline lookup yields CDR1 LGHNA and CDR2 YNFKEQ. CDR3 sequence: CASSQSFGGGDQEAQYF. The CDR3 DNA sequence: TGTGCCAGCAGCCAAAGTTTCGGGGGGGGGGACCAAGAGGCCCAGTACTTC.

This clonotype was seen many times. This chain connects TRBV3-1 to TRBJ1-2; D unclear. This CDR3 is 14 amino acids long. Germline CDR1 and CDR2: LGHDT and YNNKEL (reference sequence). Trimming shortened V by 4 bases and J by 0 bases, and 9 bases separated the two germline ends. CDR3: CASSLLAANYGYTF. In nucleotides, the CDR3 is TGTGCCAGCAGCCTCTTGGCTGCTAACTATGGCTACACCTTC. Combining the CDR3 with reference TRBV3-1 and TRBJ1-2 gives the whole variable domain DTAVSQTPKYLVTQMGNDKSIKCEQNLGHDTMYWYKQDSKKFLKIMFSYNNKELIINETVPNRFSPKSPDKAHLNLHINSLELGDSAVYFCASSLLAANYGYTFGSGTRLTVV.

Ten or more counts support this clonotype. V gene TRBV10-3 combines with J gene TRBJ1-2, with 7 bases matching TRBD1. Germline trimming cut 10 bases from V and 8 bases from J; bases unmatched to any gene: 10. This CDR3 is built from 12 residues. Germline CDR1 and CDR2: ENHRY and SYGVKD. The CDR3 spells CATRTGSEGYTF. The CDR3, as DNA: TGTGCCACCCGGACAGGTTCTGAGGGCTACACCTTC.

In this sample, this clonotype turned up many times. This sequence joins TRBV3-1 and TRBJ2-5, with D maybe TRBD2 (6 bases). CDR1 LGHDT and CDR2 YNNKEL come from the germline V gene (reference sequence). The length of the CDR3 is 15 residues. The V and J ends lost 0 bases and 5 bases respectively, with 13 bases between them. Here the CDR3 DNA reads TGTGCCAGCAGCCAAGAACAAAGGGAGGCCGAGACCCAGTACTTC. The encoded protein is CASSQEQREAETQYF.

This clonotype was seen many times. The DNA for the CDR3 is TGTGCCAGCAAAGAGGTAGCCAGCTCCTACGAGCAGTACTTC. Translating gives CASKEVASSYEQYF. The chain links TRBV2 to TRBJ2-7; D remains ambiguous. Deletions cut 7 bases from V and 0 bases from J, with 13 bases between. The CDR3 totals 14 residues. Germline CDR1 is SNHLY and CDR2 is FYNNEI. The entire variable domain, with the rest obtained from reference TRBV2 and TRBJ2-7, is as follows: EPEVTQTPSHQVTQMGQEVILRCVPISNHLYFYWYRQILGQKVEFLVSFYNNEISEKSEIFDDQFSVERPDGSNFTLKIRSTKLEDSAMYFCASKEVASSYEQYFGPGTRLTVT.

This clonotype appeared many times. This rearrangement joins TRBV25-1 to TRBJ2-1; 7 nucleotides agree with TRBD2. The CDR3 has 18 residues. Germline V gives CDR1 MGHDK, CDR2 SYGVNS. V lost 4 bases to trimming and J lost 0 bases; unmatched junction nucleotides: 12. The CDR3 DNA follows: TGTGCCAGCAGTGGACTAGGGGAGGGAGGGATCTCCTACAATGAGCAGTTCTTC. It translates to CASSGLGEGGISYNEQFF.

This clonotype has a count of ten or more. This chain joins TRBV7-3 and TRBJ2-1, with TRBD2 as a possible D gene (5 bases). Trimming pared 3 bases from V and 0 bases from J, leaving 24 bases between. Germline lookup yields CDR1 SGHTA and CDR2 FQGTGA. CDR3 size: 20 residues. The CDR3 bases are TGTGCCAGCAGCTTGTCCCGGGGAGTTTGCTCCGAAAGCTCCTACAATGAGCAGTTCTTC. Its translation is CASSLSRGVCSESSYNEQFF.

The chain links TRBV4-1 to TRBJ1-5, with 7 bases fitting TRBD1. Trimming took 3 bases from V and 6 from J; bases not matched to a gene: 14. The CDR3 spans 17 residues. The germline gives CDR1 MGHRA, CDR2 YSYEKL. The CDR3 DNA follows: TGCGCCAGCAGCCATCGGAACTTCGGAGGACAGGTTCAGCCCCAGCATTTT. It yields the protein CASSHRNFGGQVQPQHF.